Here is one T cell receptor beta chain with its context. The data originate from a study of blood T cell repertoires in COVID-19. Study context: Collection of acute and convalescent COVID-19 samples took place in the United States, Italy and Spain. In each case, the material was cDNA or gDNA derived from T cells, B-cell-depleted T cells, or PBMCs.

CDR1 and CDR2 (germline): SGHNT, YYREEE (reference sequence). CDR3 length equals 14 residues. V lost 0 bases to trimming and J lost 0 bases, with 7 bases between them. Some clones are missing from TCRdb's copy, which holds only in-frame ones; the method was immunoSEQ multiplex PCR. This table holds nearly 300,000 clones, about 87% found once. This rearrangement joins TRBV5-4 to TRBJ2-7; no clear D. The TCR sequence derives from a woman in her twenties or thirties who had recovered from COVID-19. The sample consisted of peripheral blood. The CDR3 DNA sequence: TGTGCCAGCAGCTTGGGGCTAGGCTCCTACGAGCAGTACTTC. It is translated as CASSLGLGSYEQYF.